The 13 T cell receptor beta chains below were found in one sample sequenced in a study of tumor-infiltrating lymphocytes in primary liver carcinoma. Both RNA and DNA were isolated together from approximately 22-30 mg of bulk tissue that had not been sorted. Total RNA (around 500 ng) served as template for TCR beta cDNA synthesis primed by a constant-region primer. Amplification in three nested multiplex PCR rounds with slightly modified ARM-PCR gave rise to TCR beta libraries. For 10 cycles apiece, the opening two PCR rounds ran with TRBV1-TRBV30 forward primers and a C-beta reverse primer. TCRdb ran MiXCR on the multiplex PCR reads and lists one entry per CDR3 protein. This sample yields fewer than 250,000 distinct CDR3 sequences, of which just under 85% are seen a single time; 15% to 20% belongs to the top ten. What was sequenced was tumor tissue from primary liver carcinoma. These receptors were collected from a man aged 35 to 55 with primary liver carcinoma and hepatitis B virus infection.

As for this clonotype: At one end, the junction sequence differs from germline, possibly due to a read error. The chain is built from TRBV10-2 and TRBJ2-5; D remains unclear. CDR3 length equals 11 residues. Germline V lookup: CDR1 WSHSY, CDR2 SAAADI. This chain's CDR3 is CARRHQETQNF. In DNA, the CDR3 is TGCGCCAGGAGGCATCAAGAGACCCAGAACTTC.

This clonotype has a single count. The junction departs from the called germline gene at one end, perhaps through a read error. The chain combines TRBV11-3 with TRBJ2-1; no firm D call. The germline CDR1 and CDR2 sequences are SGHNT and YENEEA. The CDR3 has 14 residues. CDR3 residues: CASGFWVSNNEQFF. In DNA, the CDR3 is TGTGCCAGCGGCTTTTGGGTCAGTAACAATGAGCAGTTCTTC.

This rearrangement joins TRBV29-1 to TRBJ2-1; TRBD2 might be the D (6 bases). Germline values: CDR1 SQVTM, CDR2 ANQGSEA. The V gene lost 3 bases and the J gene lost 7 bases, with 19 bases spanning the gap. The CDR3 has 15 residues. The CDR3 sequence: CSVDVSWRGYNEQFF. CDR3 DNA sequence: TGCAGCGTTGATGTGAGTTGGAGGGGATATAATGAGCAGTTCTTC.

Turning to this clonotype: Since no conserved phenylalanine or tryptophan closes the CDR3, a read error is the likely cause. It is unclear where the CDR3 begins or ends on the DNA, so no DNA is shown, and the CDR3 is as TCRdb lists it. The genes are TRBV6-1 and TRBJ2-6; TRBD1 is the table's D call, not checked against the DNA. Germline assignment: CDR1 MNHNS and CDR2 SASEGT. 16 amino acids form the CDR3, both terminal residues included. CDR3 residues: CAGRTSPNSGANVLTY.

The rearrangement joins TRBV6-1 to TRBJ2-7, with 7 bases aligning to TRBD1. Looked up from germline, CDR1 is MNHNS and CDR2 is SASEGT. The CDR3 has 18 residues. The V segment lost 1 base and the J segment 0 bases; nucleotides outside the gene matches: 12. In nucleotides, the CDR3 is TGTGCCAGCAGTGAAGAGTTAAACAGGGGTATGAGCTCCTACGAGCAGTACTTC. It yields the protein CASSEELNRGMSSYEQYF.

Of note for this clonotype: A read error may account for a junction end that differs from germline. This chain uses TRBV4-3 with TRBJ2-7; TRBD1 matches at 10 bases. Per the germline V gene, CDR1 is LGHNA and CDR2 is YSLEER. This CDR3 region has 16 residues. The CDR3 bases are TGCCCCAGCAGCCAATCCGGGACAGGGGAATCCTACGAGCAGTATTTC. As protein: CPSSQSGTGESYEQYF.

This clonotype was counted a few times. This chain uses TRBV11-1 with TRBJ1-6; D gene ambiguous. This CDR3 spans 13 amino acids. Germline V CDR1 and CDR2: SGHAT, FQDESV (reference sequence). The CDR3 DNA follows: TGTCACAGCAGCCGGTCACTGGTTTCACCCCTCCACTTT. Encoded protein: CHSSRSLVSPLHF.

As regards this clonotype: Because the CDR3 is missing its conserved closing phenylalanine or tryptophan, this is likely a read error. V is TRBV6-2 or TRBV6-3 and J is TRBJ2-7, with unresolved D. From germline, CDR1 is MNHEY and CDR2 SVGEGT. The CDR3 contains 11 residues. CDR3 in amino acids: CASSYTYEQYS. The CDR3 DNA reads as TGTGCTAGCAGTTACACCTACGAGCAGTACTCC.

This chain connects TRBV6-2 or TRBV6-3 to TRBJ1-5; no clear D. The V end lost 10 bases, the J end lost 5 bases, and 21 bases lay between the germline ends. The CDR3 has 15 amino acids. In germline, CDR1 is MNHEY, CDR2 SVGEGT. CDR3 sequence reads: CAITLTRGYYQPQHF. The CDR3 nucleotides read TGTGCCATCACCCTCACGCGGGGTTACTATCAGCCCCAGCATTTT.

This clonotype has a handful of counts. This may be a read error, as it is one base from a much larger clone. The CDR3 bases are TGTGCCACCCGAGATACCGGACATAACACTGAAGCTTTCTTT. Translation gives CATRDTGHNTEAFF. The genes are TRBV24-1 and TRBJ1-1; a possible D gene is TRBD1 (5 bases). The CDR3 has 14 residues. The ends were cut back, 9 bases at V and 2 bases at J, with 15 bases in the middle. Germline V gene lookup returns CDR1 KGHDR and CDR2 SFDVKD.

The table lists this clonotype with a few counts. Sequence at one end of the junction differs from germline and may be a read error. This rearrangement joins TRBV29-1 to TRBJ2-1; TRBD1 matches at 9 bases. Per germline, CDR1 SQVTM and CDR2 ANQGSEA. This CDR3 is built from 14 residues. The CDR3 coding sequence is TGCAGGGGAACGCGGACAGGGGACTACAATGAGCAGTTTTTC. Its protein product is CRGTRTGDYNEQFF.

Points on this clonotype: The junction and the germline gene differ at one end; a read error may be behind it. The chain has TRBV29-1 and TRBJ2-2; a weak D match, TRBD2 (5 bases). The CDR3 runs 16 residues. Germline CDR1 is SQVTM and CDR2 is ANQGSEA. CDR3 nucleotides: TGCAGCCTTGAAGAACTGGACTCTCAGGTCACCGGGGAGCTGTTTTTT. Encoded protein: CSLEELDSQVTGELFF.

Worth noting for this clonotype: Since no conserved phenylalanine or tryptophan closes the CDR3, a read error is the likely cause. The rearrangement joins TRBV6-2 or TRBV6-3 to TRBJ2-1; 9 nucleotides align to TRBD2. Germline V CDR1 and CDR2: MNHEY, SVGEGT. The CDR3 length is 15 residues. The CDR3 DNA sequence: TGTGCCAGGAGCCCTGGGACTAGCTTCCACAATGAACAGTTCCTC. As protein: CARSPGTSFHNEQFL.